These 9 T cell receptor beta chains share one sample of origin, sequenced in a study of molecular identifiers for immune sequencing clone quantification. TCRdb ran MiXCR on the PCR reads and lists one entry per CDR3 protein. The data contain approximately 550,000 distinct CDR3 sequences, around 23% of them singletons. Sequencing was carried out using naive CD8+ T cells from blood, with Jurkat cell RNA spiked in. Subset specified: FACS-sorted CD8+CD4-CCR7+CD45RA+ naive T cells. Receptors originate from a human donor in good health. Some libraries in this study had Jurkat cell RNA spiked in.

The rearrangement links TRBV6-5 to TRBJ2-7; tentatively, D is TRBD1 or TRBD2 (5 bases each). Trimming removed 5 bases from V and 6 bases from J, with 17 bases in between. The germline V gene has CDR1 MNHEY and CDR2 SVGAGI. The CDR3 loop spans 14 amino acids. The CDR3 region is CASSPGTYGPEQYF. DNA for the CDR3: TGTGCCAGCAGTCCCGGGACGTATGGTCCCGAGCAGTACTTC.

This clonotype was observed a few times. The chain is built from TRBV11-2 and TRBJ2-3; possible D gene TRBD2, 6 bases. The CDR3 runs to 15 residues. Trimming took 5 bases from V and 2 from J, leaving 14 bases between them. Looked up from germline, CDR1 is SGHAT and CDR2 is FQNNGV. The CDR3: CASSPVGGPTDTQYF. CDR3 coding DNA: TGTGCCAGCAGCCCGGTGGGGGGACCCACAGATACGCAGTATTTT.

The rearrangement joins TRBV19 to TRBJ2-1, with 7 bases lining up with TRBD2. CDR3 size: 12 residues. Germline CDR1 and CDR2: LNHDA and SQIVND (reference sequence). The ends lost 3 bases at V and 10 bases at J; junction bases unmatched: 3. The DNA for the CDR3 is TGTGCCAGTAGTATTGGGGGGGGGGAGCAGTTCTTC. Protein: CASSIGGGEQFF. Based on the CDR3 plus reference TRBV19 and TRBJ2-1, the full variable domain is DGGITQSPKYLFRKEGQNVTLSCEQNLNHDAMYWYRQDPGQGLRLIYYSQIVNDFQKGDIAEGYSVSREKKESFPLTVTSAQKNPTAFYLCASSIGGGEQFFGPGTRLTVL.

There are many counts of this clonotype. The rearrangement uses TRBV7-9 and TRBJ2-7, with D perhaps matching TRBD1 (6 bases). The germline V gene has CDR1 SEHNR and CDR2 FQNEAQ (reference sequence). CDR3 length: 15 amino acids. Trimming took off 4 bases at V and 5 bases at J, with 18 bases between the two ends. The CDR3 bases are TGTGCCAGCAGCTCCCCCCGGGACAACTACCACGAGCAGTACTTC. The encoded protein is CASSSPRDNYHEQYF. Combining the CDR3 with reference TRBV7-9 and TRBJ2-7 gives the whole variable domain DTGVSQNPRHKITKRGQNVTFRCDPISEHNRLYWYRQTLGQGPEFLTYFQNEAQLEKSRLLSDRFSAERPKGSFSTLEIQRTEQGDSAMYLCASSSPRDNYHEQYFGPGTRLTVT.

At least ten counts were recorded for this clonotype. The DNA for the CDR3 is TGTGCCAGCAGTGGGACTAGCGGGAGTTGGAATGAGCAGTTCTTC. This codes for CASSGTSGSWNEQFF. This sequence joins TRBV25-1 and TRBJ2-1; 13 nucleotides match TRBD2. With V trimmed by 4 bases and J by 7 bases, 4 bases remained unmatched. CDR1 and CDR2 from the germline V gene are MGHDK and SYGVNS. The CDR3 has 15 amino acids.

The chain carries TRBV19 and TRBJ1-1; possibly TRBD1 for D (6 bases). The CDR3 loop spans 15 amino acids. Trimming took 0 bases from V and 5 from J, leaving 13 bases between them. The germline V gene encodes CDR1 LNHDA and CDR2 SQIVND (reference sequence). The CDR3 DNA sequence: TGTGCCAGTAGTATAGATGAAGGGAGGGGGACTGAAGCTTTCTTT. Its protein is CASSIDEGRGTEAFF. Full variable domain (rest looked up from reference TRBV19 and TRBJ1-1): DGGITQSPKYLFRKEGQNVTLSCEQNLNHDAMYWYRQDPGQGLRLIYYSQIVNDFQKGDIAEGYSVSREKKESFPLTVTSAQKNPTAFYLCASSIDEGRGTEAFFGQGTRLTVV.

This clonotype was picked up a small number of times. J is TRBJ2-2 and V is TRBV19; D might be TRBD1 (6 bases). Trimming took 2 bases from V and 3 from J, leaving 10 bases between them. The CDR3 sequence is 15 residues long. Germline V CDR1 and CDR2: LNHDA, SQIVND (reference sequence). CDR3 in amino acids: CASSITGGYTGELFF. The CDR3 DNA sequence: TGTGCCAGTAGTATAACTGGGGGCTACACCGGGGAGCTGTTTTTT.

V and J are TRBV7-9 and TRBJ2-7; 10 bases map to TRBD1. The germline V gene has CDR1 SEHNR and CDR2 FQNEAQ (reference sequence). The CDR3 extends over 15 amino acids. V was clipped by 4 bases and J by 5 bases; unmatched bases: 8. DNA for the CDR3: TGTGCCAGCAGCTACACCGGGACAGGGGCCCACGAGCAGTACTTC. Translating gives CASSYTGTGAHEQYF.

This chain joins TRBV20-1 and TRBJ1-2; possible D gene TRBD1, 6 bases. The CDR3 runs 16 residues. Germline V gene sequence: CDR1 DFQATT, CDR2 SNEGSKA (reference sequence). V lost 1 base and J 6 bases, leaving 21 bases between the germline ends. The CDR3 sequence is CSARAGTPPNWHGYTF. The CDR3 DNA reads as TGCAGTGCTAGAGCCGGGACACCGCCCAATTGGCATGGCTACACCTTC.